The rows below give T cell receptor beta chains drawn from one sample of a study of T-cell memory formation after mild COVID-19. MiXCR, run by TCRdb on the 5' RACE reads, gives a single entry per CDR3 protein. The sample holds about 350,000 distinct CDR3 sequences, roughly an eighth seen once. The sequencing input was PBMCs or a T cell subset sorted from them (not recorded which). The receptors shown here come from a man between 18 and 29 years old who had mild COVID-19 (a few samples of this study predate the infection). Cell type and time point are not known. Both conserved end residues are part of each CDR3. Each record gives: J gene, CDR3 length, clone size, V gene, D gene, CDR3 protein, CDR3 DNA. D genes are given only for firm matches. Not every row has a clone size; where given, it reads once, few, many or a size class.

J: TRBJ1-2
length: 12
size: many
V: TRBV7-2
D: .
CDR3: CASSLPDYGYTF
DNA: TGTGCCAGCAGCTTACCAGACTATGGCTACACCTTC

J: TRBJ2-3
length: 15
size: .
V: TRBV25-1
D: .
CDR3: CASSDIRDGTDTQYF
DNA: TGTGCCAGCAGTGATATCCGGGATGGCACAGATACGCAGTATTTT

J: TRBJ2-3
length: 14
size: once
V: TRBV27
D: .
CDR3: CASSWGTLTDTQYF
DNA: TGTGCCAGCAGTTGGGGCACTCTCACAGATACGCAGTATTTT

J: TRBJ2-1
length: 12
size: .
V: TRBV11-2
D: TRBD1
CDR3: CASSRTGPEQFF
DNA: TGTGCCAGCAGCCGGACAGGGCCTGAGCAGTTCTTC

J: TRBJ2-1
length: 14
size: many
V: TRBV12-3/TRBV12-4
D: .
CDR3: CASSTFVMNNEQFF
DNA: TGTGCCAGCAGTACGTTTGTGATGAACAATGAGCAGTTCTTC

J: TRBJ2-7
length: 13
size: .
V: TRBV29-1
D: TRBD1
CDR3: CSVTGTGNYEQYF
DNA: TGCAGCGTTACCGGGACAGGAAACTACGAGCAGTACTTC

J: TRBJ1-5
length: 13
size: .
V: TRBV7-6
D: .
CDR3: CASSLAAYQPQHF
DNA: TGTGCCAGCAGCTTAGCGGCTTATCAGCCCCAGCATTTT

J: TRBJ2-7
length: 13
size: few
V: TRBV10-3
D: TRBD1
CDR3: CALAGDSSYEQYF
DNA: TGTGCCCTGGCAGGGGACAGCTCCTACGAGCAGTACTTC

J: TRBJ2-5
length: 17
size: .
V: TRBV6-6
D: TRBD2
CDR3: CASSYPQRGARIETQYF
DNA: TGTGCCAGCAGTTACCCACAGCGGGGGGCCCGGATAGAGACCCAGTACTTC

J: TRBJ1-4
length: 16
size: .
V: TRBV12-3/TRBV12-4
D: .
CDR3: CASLRGWGSTNEKLFF
DNA: TGTGCCAGCCTCCGAGGTTGGGGATCAACTAATGAAAAACTGTTTTTT

J: TRBJ2-5
length: 14
size: few
V: TRBV10-3
D: .
CDR3: CAISESTQGTTQYF
DNA: TGTGCCATCAGTGAGTCTACGCAAGGGACTACCCAGTACTTC

J: TRBJ2-1
length: 13
size: few
V: TRBV15
D: .
CDR3: CATRSRGGNEQFF
DNA: TGTGCCACCAGGAGTAGGGGGGGCAATGAGCAGTTCTTC

J: TRBJ2-4
length: 16
size: .
V: TRBV7-2
D: .
CDR3: CASSLVAGLPKNIQYF
DNA: TGTGCCAGCAGCTTAGTAGCAGGGCTCCCCAAAAACATTCAGTACTTC

J: TRBJ1-3
length: 13
size: many
V: TRBV29-1
D: .
CDR3: CSVAMGSGNTIYF
DNA: TGCAGCGTTGCCATGGGCTCTGGAAACACCATATATTTT

J: TRBJ2-2
length: 14
size: few
V: TRBV3-1
D: TRBD2
CDR3: CASSPRTSIEELFF
DNA: TGTGCCAGCAGCCCCCGGACTAGTATAGAGGAGCTGTTTTTT

J: TRBJ2-3
length: 12
size: few
V: TRBV11-2
D: .
CDR3: CASSGRSDTQYF
DNA: TGTGCCAGCAGCGGACGTTCAGATACGCAGTATTTT

J: TRBJ1-6
length: 14
size: few
V: TRBV12-3/TRBV12-4
D: .
CDR3: CASSLLRTDSPLHF
DNA: TGTGCCAGCAGTTTACTCCGGACAGATTCACCCCTCCACTTT

J: TRBJ1-1
length: 12
size: .
V: TRBV7-9
D: .
CDR3: CASSPPGPEAFF
DNA: TGTGCCAGCAGCCCCCCAGGCCCTGAAGCTTTCTTT

J: TRBJ1-6
length: 14
size: many
V: TRBV20-1
D: TRBD1
CDR3: CSARNRQGGSPLHF
DNA: TGCAGTGCTAGAAATCGACAGGGTGGTTCACCCCTCCACTTT

J: TRBJ2-6
length: 22
size: .
V: TRBV4-3
D: TRBD1
CDR3: CASSQDPDRRWTGGAGANVLTF
DNA: TGCGCCAGCAGCCAAGACCCAGATCGTCGTTGGACAGGGGGGGCTGGGGCCAACGTCCTGACTTTC

J: TRBJ2-1
length: 14
size: many
V: TRBV12-3/TRBV12-4
D: TRBD2
CDR3: CASSPGTSGNEQFF
DNA: TGTGCCAGCAGTCCCGGGACTAGCGGCAATGAGCAGTTCTTC

J: TRBJ2-1
length: 16
size: few
V: TRBV9
D: TRBD2
CDR3: CASSVVSAGGPYEQFF
DNA: TGTGCCAGCAGCGTAGTGTCAGCGGGGGGGCCCTATGAGCAGTTCTTC

J: TRBJ1-1
length: 14
size: few
V: TRBV7-3
D: .
CDR3: CASSLYSGNTEAFF
DNA: TGTGCCAGCAGCTTATATAGTGGGAACACTGAAGCTTTCTTT

J: TRBJ1-2
length: 13
size: .
V: TRBV5-4
D: TRBD1
CDR3: CASSTNTGDGYTF
DNA: TGTGCCAGCAGCACCAATACAGGGGACGGCTACACCTTC

J: TRBJ1-3
length: 13
size: few
V: TRBV3-1
D: .
CDR3: CASSQTRGNTIYF
DNA: TGTGCCAGCAGCCAAACGAGGGGAAACACCATATATTTT

J: TRBJ2-5
length: 13
size: few
V: TRBV7-2
D: TRBD2
CDR3: CASKRGGGETQYF
DNA: TGTGCCAGCAAGCGGGGGGGCGGTGAGACCCAGTACTTC

J: TRBJ2-3
length: 19
size: many
V: TRBV20-1
D: TRBD2
CDR3: CSASVASGGQLTSTDTQYF
DNA: TGCAGTGCTAGCGTGGCTAGCGGGGGGCAACTGACTAGCACAGATACGCAGTATTTT

J: TRBJ2-3
length: 12
size: few
V: TRBV27
D: .
CDR3: CASQDMTDTQYF
DNA: TGTGCCAGTCAGGATATGACAGATACGCAGTATTTT

J: TRBJ1-6
length: 16
size: .
V: TRBV4-1
D: TRBD1
CDR3: CASSQRDRGLESPLHF
DNA: TGCGCCAGCAGCCAACGTGACAGGGGGCTTGAATCACCCCTCCACTTT

J: TRBJ1-4
length: 15
size: few
V: TRBV5-1
D: TRBD1
CDR3: CASSSSGTGGEKLFF
DNA: TGCGCCAGCAGCTCTTCCGGGACAGGGGGCGAAAAACTGTTTTTT

J: TRBJ1-3
length: 15
size: few
V: TRBV14
D: .
CDR3: CASSQVFSSGNTIYF
DNA: TGTGCCAGCAGCCAAGTCTTCAGCTCTGGAAACACCATATATTTT

J: TRBJ2-3
length: 12
size: few
V: TRBV20-1
D: .
CDR3: CSASAGTDTQYF
DNA: TGCAGTGCTAGTGCAGGCACAGATACGCAGTATTTT

J: TRBJ1-5
length: 13
size: many
V: TRBV6-2/TRBV6-3
D: .
CDR3: CASGFYSNQPQHF
DNA: TGTGCCAGCGGATTCTATAGCAATCAGCCCCAGCATTTT

J: TRBJ1-6
length: 17
size: .
V: TRBV19
D: TRBD1
CDR3: CASRPGQGASYNSPLHF
DNA: TGTGCCAGTAGGCCGGGACAGGGGGCGTCCTATAATTCACCCCTCCACTTT

J: TRBJ2-3
length: 12
size: few
V: TRBV6-5
D: .
CDR3: CASNGGTDTQYF
DNA: TGTGCCAGCAACGGGGGCACAGATACGCAGTATTTT

J: TRBJ1-5
length: 17
size: once
V: TRBV6-2/TRBV6-3
D: .
CDR3: CASPTGSEYIDNQPQHF
DNA: TGTGCCAGCCCAACTGGTTCCGAATATATAGACAATCAGCCCCAGCATTTT

J: TRBJ1-3
length: 12
size: .
V: TRBV7-2
D: .
CDR3: CATTSPPNTIYF
DNA: TGTGCCACTACTTCTCCCCCTAACACCATATATTTT

J: TRBJ2-3
length: 14
size: .
V: TRBV19
D: TRBD2
CDR3: CASSPGLSLDTQYF
DNA: TGTGCCAGTTCACCGGGACTAAGCTTAGATACGCAGTATTTT

J: TRBJ1-1
length: 14
size: .
V: TRBV18
D: .
CDR3: CASSPLGGDTEAFF
DNA: TGTGCCAGCTCACCCCTCGGCGGGGACACTGAAGCTTTCTTT

J: TRBJ2-4
length: 15
size: .
V: TRBV20-1
D: .
CDR3: CSATMDGSSKNIQYF
DNA: TGCAGTGCTACCATGGACGGCAGTTCCAAAAACATTCAGTACTTC

J: TRBJ1-1
length: 15
size: .
V: TRBV20-1
D: .
CDR3: CSAPRVGGQGTEAFF
DNA: TGCAGTGCCCCCAGGGTGGGGGGGCAGGGGACTGAAGCTTTCTTT

J: TRBJ2-4
length: 18
size: few
V: TRBV11-2
D: TRBD2
CDR3: CASSLLAGGFLAKNIQYF
DNA: TGTGCCAGCAGCTTGCTAGCGGGGGGGTTCCTAGCCAAAAACATTCAGTACTTC

J: TRBJ2-3
length: 18
size: .
V: TRBV11-2
D: .
CDR3: CASSLGISGLGGADTQYF
DNA: TGTGCCAGCAGCTTGGGCATATCGGGACTAGGGGGCGCAGATACGCAGTATTTT

J: TRBJ1-1
length: 12
size: few
V: TRBV7-9
D: .
CDR3: CASSFQGVPAFF
DNA: TGTGCCAGCAGCTTTCAAGGAGTACCGGCTTTCTTT

J: TRBJ2-5
length: 13
size: .
V: TRBV2
D: .
CDR3: CASSMGGSETQYF
DNA: TGTGCCAGCAGTATGGGGGGATCCGAGACCCAGTACTTC

J: TRBJ2-3
length: 16
size: .
V: TRBV6-5
D: .
CDR3: CASSYGAGPPRDTQYF
DNA: TGTGCCAGCAGTTACGGCGCGGGGCCCCCCAGAGATACGCAGTATTTT

J: TRBJ2-3
length: 16
size: .
V: TRBV25-1
D: TRBD2
CDR3: CASSTQLAGYTDTQYF
DNA: TGTGCCAGCAGTACCCAACTAGCGGGGTACACAGATACGCAGTATTTT

J: TRBJ1-4
length: 14
size: .
V: TRBV9
D: .
CDR3: CASSVGESNEKLFF
DNA: TGTGCCAGCAGCGTCGGGGAGTCTAATGAAAAACTGTTTTTT

J: TRBJ1-2
length: 14
size: many
V: TRBV5-1
D: .
CDR3: CASSFLTSNYGYTF
DNA: TGCGCCAGCTCTTTTCTTACGTCTAACTATGGCTACACCTTC

J: TRBJ2-3
length: 16
size: .
V: TRBV5-4
D: .
CDR3: CASSLPPGHGEDTQYF
DNA: TGTGCCAGCAGCTTGCCCCCGGGACACGGGGAAGATACGCAGTATTTT

J: TRBJ1-1
length: 13
size: many
V: TRBV5-1
D: TRBD1
CDR3: CASKRDSNTEAFF
DNA: TGCGCCAGCAAGCGGGACAGCAACACTGAAGCTTTCTTT

J: TRBJ2-3
length: 20
size: .
V: TRBV3-1
D: TRBD2
CDR3: CASSQPWRLAGGFGTDTQYF
DNA: TGTGCCAGCAGCCAACCCTGGCGACTAGCGGGGGGGTTTGGCACAGATACGCAGTATTTT

J: TRBJ2-5
length: 15
size: .
V: TRBV4-2
D: TRBD2
CDR3: CASSQVSGGQETQYF
DNA: TGTGCCAGCAGCCAAGTGTCGGGGGGACAAGAGACCCAGTACTTC

J: TRBJ1-6
length: 13
size: few
V: TRBV7-2
D: .
CDR3: CASSQAPGSPLHF
DNA: TGTGCCAGCAGCCAAGCCCCAGGGTCACCCCTCCACTTT

J: TRBJ1-2
length: 15
size: few
V: TRBV4-1
D: .
CDR3: CASSQEWSGGSGYTF
DNA: TGCGCCAGCAGCCAAGAGTGGTCAGGAGGTAGTGGCTACACCTTC

J: TRBJ2-2
length: 16
size: few
V: TRBV6-5
D: .
CDR3: CASRGSNRPNTGELFF
DNA: TGTGCCAGCAGGGGATCTAACCGTCCGAACACCGGGGAGCTGTTTTTT

J: TRBJ2-1
length: 17
size: many
V: TRBV5-1
D: TRBD1
CDR3: CASSLAHGDRSYNEQFF
DNA: TGCGCCAGCAGCTTGGCCCATGGGGACAGGTCCTACAATGAGCAGTTCTTC

J: TRBJ2-1
length: 16
size: .
V: TRBV20-1
D: TRBD2
CDR3: CSASRWSSGGGGEQFF
DNA: TGCAGTGCTAGTCGGTGGTCTAGCGGGGGCGGGGGTGAGCAGTTCTTC